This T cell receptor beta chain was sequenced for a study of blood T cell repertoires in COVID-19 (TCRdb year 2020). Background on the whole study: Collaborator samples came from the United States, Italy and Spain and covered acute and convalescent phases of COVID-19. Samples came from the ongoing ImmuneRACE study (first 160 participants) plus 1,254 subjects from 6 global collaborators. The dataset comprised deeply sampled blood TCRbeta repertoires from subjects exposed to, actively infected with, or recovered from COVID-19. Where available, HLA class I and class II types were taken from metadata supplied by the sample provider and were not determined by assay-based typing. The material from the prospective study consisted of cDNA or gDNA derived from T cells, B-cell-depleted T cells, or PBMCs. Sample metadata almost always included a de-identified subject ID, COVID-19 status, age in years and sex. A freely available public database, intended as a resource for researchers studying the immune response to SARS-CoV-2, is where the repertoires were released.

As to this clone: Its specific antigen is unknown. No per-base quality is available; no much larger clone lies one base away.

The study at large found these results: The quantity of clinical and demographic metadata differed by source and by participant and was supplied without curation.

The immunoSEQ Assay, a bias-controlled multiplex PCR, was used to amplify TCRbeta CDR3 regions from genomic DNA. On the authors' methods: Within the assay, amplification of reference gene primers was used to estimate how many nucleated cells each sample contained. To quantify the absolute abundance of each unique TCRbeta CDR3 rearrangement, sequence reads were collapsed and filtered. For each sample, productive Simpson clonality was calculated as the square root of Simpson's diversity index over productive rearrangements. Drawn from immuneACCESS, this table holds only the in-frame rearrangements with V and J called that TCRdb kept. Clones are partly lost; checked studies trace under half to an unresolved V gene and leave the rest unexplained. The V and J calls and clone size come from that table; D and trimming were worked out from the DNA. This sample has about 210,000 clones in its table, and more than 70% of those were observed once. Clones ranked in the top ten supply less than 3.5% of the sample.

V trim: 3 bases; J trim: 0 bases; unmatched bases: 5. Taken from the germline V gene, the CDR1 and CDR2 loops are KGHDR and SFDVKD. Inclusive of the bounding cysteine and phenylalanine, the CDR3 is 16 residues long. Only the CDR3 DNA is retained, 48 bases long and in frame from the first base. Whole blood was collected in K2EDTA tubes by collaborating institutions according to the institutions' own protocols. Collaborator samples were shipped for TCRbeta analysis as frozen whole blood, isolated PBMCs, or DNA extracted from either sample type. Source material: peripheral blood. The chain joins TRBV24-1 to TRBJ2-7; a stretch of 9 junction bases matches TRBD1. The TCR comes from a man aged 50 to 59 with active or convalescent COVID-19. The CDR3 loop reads CATSDPGQGSSYEQYF. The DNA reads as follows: TGTGCCACCAGTGATCCCGGACAGGGGTCCTCCTACGAGCAGTACTTC.